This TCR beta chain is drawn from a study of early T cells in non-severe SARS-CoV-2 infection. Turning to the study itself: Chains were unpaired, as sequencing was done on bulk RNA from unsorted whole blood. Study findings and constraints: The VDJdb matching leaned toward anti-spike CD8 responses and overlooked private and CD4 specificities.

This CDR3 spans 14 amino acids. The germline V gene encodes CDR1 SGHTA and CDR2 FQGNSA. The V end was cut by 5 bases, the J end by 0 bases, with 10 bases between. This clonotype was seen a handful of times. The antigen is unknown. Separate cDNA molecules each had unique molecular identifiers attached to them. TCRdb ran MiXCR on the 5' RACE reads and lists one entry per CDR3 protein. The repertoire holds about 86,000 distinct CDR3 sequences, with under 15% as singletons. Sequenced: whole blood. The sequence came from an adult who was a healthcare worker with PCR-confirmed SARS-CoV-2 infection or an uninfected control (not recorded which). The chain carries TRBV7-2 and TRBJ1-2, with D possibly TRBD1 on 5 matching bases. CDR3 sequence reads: CASSAPTANYGYTF. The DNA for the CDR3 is TGTGCCAGCAGCGCACCGACAGCTAACTATGGCTACACCTTC.